This TCR beta chain was sequenced for a study of cytotoxic CD8 clonotypes in ibrutinib-treated CLL. At the level of the study: The cohort had about a dozen relapsed/refractory and some 16 treatment-naive patients, fewer than 18 IGHV unmutated. Specimens for response were gathered following a median around a year of therapy, spanning 6 to 36. Study-level results: Clonality showed a rise at ibrutinib response that reversed toward baseline at progression.

As for this clone: Its cognate antigen is unknown.

Measured with immunoSEQ multiplex PCR; TCRdb has only the in-frame clones, and not every one. Of 150,000 to 200,000 clones in the sample, roughly 80% are singletons; the top ten hold roughly 2%. The CDR3 runs to 13 residues. V was clipped by 5 bases and J by 0 bases, with 11 bases between them. Germline V gene lookup returns CDR1 SQVTM and CDR2 ANQGSEA. The J gene is TRBJ2-7, the V gene TRBV29-1; no firm D call. Sequenced here: PBMCs, sampled after 12 months of ibrutinib treatment. The origin of this receptor is a human donor with chronic lymphocytic leukemia. CDR3 bases: TGCAGCGTTCTAAGCGCCCTCTCCTACGAGCAGTACTTC. Protein: CSVLSALSYEQYF.